This T cell receptor (beta chain) was retrieved from a study of graft-versus-host responses after intestinal transplantation. On this clone itself: Its antigen is unknown.

There are 14 residues in the CDR3. Germline V gene lookup returns CDR1 SGDLS and CDR2 YYNGEE. Trimming cost V 4 bases and J 5 bases, with 13 bases left between them. Some clones are missing from TCRdb's copy, which holds only in-frame ones; the method was immunoSEQ multiplex PCR. The table lists tens of thousands of clones, approximately 94% of them singletons, with around 0.57% in the top ten. The genes are TRBV9 and TRBJ1-5; D unresolved. The sequence derives from a human donor who received an intestinal transplant. The starting material was unstimulated CD8+ T cells sorted from spleen or lymph node cells, obtained before intestinal transplant. This CDR3 is CASSPEGLYQPQHF. The CDR3 nucleotides read TGTGCCAGCAGCCCCGAGGGTCTTTATCAGCCCCAGCATTTT.